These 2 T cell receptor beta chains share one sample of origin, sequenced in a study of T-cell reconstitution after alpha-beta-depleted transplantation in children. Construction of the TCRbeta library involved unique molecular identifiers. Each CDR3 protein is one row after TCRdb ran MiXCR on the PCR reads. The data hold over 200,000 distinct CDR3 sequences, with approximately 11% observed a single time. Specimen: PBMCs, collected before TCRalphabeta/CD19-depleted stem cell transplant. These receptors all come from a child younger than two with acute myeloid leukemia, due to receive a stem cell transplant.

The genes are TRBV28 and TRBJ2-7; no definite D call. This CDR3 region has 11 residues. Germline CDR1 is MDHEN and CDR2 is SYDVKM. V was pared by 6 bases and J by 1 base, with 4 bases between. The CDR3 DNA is TGTGCCAGCAGGTGGTCCTACGAGCAGTACTTC. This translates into CASRWSYEQYF.

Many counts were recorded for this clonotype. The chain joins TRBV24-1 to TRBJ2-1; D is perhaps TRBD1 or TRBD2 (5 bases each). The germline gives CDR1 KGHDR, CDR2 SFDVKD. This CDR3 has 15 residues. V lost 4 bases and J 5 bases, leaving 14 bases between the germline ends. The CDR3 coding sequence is TGTGCCACCAGTGACCCAAGGGGACCCCACAATGAGCAGTTCTTC. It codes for CATSDPRGPHNEQFF.